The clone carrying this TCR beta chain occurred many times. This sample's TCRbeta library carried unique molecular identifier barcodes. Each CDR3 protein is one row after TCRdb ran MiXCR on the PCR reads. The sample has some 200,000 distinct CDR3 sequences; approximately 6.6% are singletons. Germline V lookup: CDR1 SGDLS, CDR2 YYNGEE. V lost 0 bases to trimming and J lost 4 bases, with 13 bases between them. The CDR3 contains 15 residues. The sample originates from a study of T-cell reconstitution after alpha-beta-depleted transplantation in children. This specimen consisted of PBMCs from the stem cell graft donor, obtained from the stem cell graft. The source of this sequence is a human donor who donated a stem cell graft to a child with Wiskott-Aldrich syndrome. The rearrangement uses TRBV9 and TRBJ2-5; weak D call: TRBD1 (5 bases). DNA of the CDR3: TGTGCCAGCAGCGTAGCTGGGCAGGGTACAGAGACCCAGTACTTC. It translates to CASSVAGQGTETQYF.